The rows below give T cell receptor beta chains drawn from one sample of a study of T cells after yellow fever vaccination. TCRdb passed the 5' RACE reads through MiXCR, listing each CDR3 protein once. The sample includes about 310,000 distinct CDR3 sequences, 3.6% of them seen just once. Specimen: PBMCs, collected on the day of the yellow fever booster vaccination. Receptors were obtained from a man aged 18 to 35 who received the YFV17D yellow fever vaccine. Both conserved end residues are part of each CDR3. D genes are given only for firm matches. Part of the rows lack a size; the others show once, few, many or a class for expanded clones.

v_call	j_call	cdr3_length	clone_size	d_call	cdr3_nt	cdr3_aa
TRBV5-1	TRBJ2-7	15	few	TRBD2	TGCGCCAGCAGTTCACGACTAGCGGGGGTCTACGAGCAGTACTTC	CASSSRLAGVYEQYF
TRBV19	TRBJ2-1	16	-	-	TGTGCCAGTCGCCGAATGGGGCGGGTCTCCTACAATGAGCAGTTCTTC	CASRRMGRVSYNEQFF
TRBV3-1	TRBJ2-2	14	few	-	TGTGCCAGCAGTATATCAGTGAACACCGGGGAGCTGTTTTTT	CASSISVNTGELFF
TRBV12-3/TRBV12-4	TRBJ2-7	13	-	-	TGTGCCAGCACGCTGACCGCAACCTACGAGCAGTACTTC	CASTLTATYEQYF
TRBV2	TRBJ2-5	12	-	-	TGTGCCAGCACGAACCTTAGAGAGACCCAGTACTTC	CASTNLRETQYF
TRBV9	TRBJ2-1	15	many	-	TGTGCCAGCAGCGTAGTGGGTAGCTCCTACAATGAGCAGTTCTTC	CASSVVGSSYNEQFF
TRBV5-1	TRBJ2-1	15	many	-	TGCGCCAGCAGCTTGGTAGGCTACCCTCACAATGAGCAGTTCTTC	CASSLVGYPHNEQFF
TRBV2	TRBJ2-5	15	few	-	TGTGCCAGCAGTGACCCCGGACAGTTGGAAGAGACCCAGTACTTC	CASSDPGQLEETQYF
TRBV5-5	TRBJ2-5	14	few	-	TGTGCCAGCATACGGCAGGGCGGTGGGGAGACCCAGTACTTC	CASIRQGGGETQYF
TRBV7-2	TRBJ2-7	17	many	-	TGTGCCAGCGAATATACCCTTGGTGAGGGTTCAGGCTACGAGCAGTACTTC	CASEYTLGEGSGYEQYF
TRBV10-1	TRBJ1-2	13	few	TRBD1	TGCGCCACCCCGGGGGGACAGGGCTATGGCTACACCTTC	CATPGGQGYGYTF
TRBV4-2	TRBJ2-1	15	few	-	TGTGCCAGCAGCCAAGGAGGGGGCTCCTACAATGAGCAGTTCTTC	CASSQGGGSYNEQFF
TRBV19	TRBJ2-7	14	many	-	TGTGCCACCGCTACGGGGGCCCTTTCCTACGAGCAGTACTTC	CATATGALSYEQYF
TRBV29-1	TRBJ1-2	12	-	-	TGCAGCGTTGATCGGGGGATCTATGGCTACACCTTC	CSVDRGIYGYTF
TRBV18	TRBJ1-3	17	-	-	TGTGCCAGCTCACCACAGGCAGGGGAGTCATCTGGAAACACCATATATTTT	CASSPQAGESSGNTIYF
TRBV20-1	TRBJ1-1	12	-	-	TGCAGTGGCTCCTCAAGGAACACTGAAGCTTTCTTT	CSGSSRNTEAFF
TRBV20-1	TRBJ2-3	16	few	-	TGCAGTGCTAGCCCCCCAGAGACAGCGCGGGCAGATACGCAGTATTTT	CSASPPETARADTQYF
TRBV4-1	TRBJ2-3	15	-	-	TGCGCCAGCAGCCCCCATTTCGGTCGTACAGATACGCAGTATTTT	CASSPHFGRTDTQYF
TRBV11-2	TRBJ2-5	15	many	TRBD1	TGTGCCAGCAGCCTACCCCTCGGACAGGCAGGGACCCAGTACTTC	CASSLPLGQAGTQYF
TRBV11-2	TRBJ2-2	16	few	TRBD2	TGTGCCAGCAGCTCCTCCGGGACTAGCAGACCCGGGGAGCTGTTTTTT	CASSSSGTSRPGELFF
TRBV7-3	TRBJ2-1	15	many	-	TGTGCCAGCAGCTTAGATCGGACTACCCCCAATGAGCAGTTCTTC	CASSLDRTTPNEQFF
TRBV4-3	TRBJ1-5	15	many	-	TGCGCCAGCAGCCAAGATGGGGGGAGGGGTCAGCCCCAGCATTTT	CASSQDGGRGQPQHF
TRBV9	TRBJ1-4	15	-	TRBD1	TGTGCCAGCAGCGTAGGAGGGGGCTATAATGAAAAACTGTTTTTT	CASSVGGGYNEKLFF
TRBV5-1	TRBJ1-1	14	few	-	TGCGCCAGCAGCCCGTCGATCATGAACACTGAAGCTTTCTTT	CASSPSIMNTEAFF
TRBV27	TRBJ1-1	15	-	-	TGTGCCAGCAGTTTATCGACGGGCCAGGGCACTGAAGCTTTCTTT	CASSLSTGQGTEAFF
TRBV1	TRBJ1-6	12	few	-	TGCACCAGCAGCCACGGGTATTCACCCCTCCACTTT	CTSSHGYSPLHF
TRBV30	TRBJ2-1	13	many	TRBD2	TGTGCCTGGAGTGTACTGGCTAGCGGGGGACAGTTCTTC	CAWSVLASGGQFF
TRBV6-6	TRBJ2-5	14	many	-	TGTGCCAGCAGTTTTGGGACTTCCCAAGAGACCCAGTACTTC	CASSFGTSQETQYF
TRBV3-1	TRBJ1-5	17	-	TRBD1	TGTGCCAGCAGCCAAAGCCTAACGGGACAGGGCAATCAGCCCCAGCATTTT	CASSQSLTGQGNQPQHF
TRBV12-3/TRBV12-4	TRBJ2-1	15	many	TRBD2	TGTGCCAGCAGTAAGGGACTAGCGGGGCGCTATGAGCAGTTCTTC	CASSKGLAGRYEQFF
TRBV20-1	TRBJ2-7	14	few	TRBD1	TGCAGTGCTTCCTCCCGGGACAGGGTAAACGAGCAGTACTTC	CSASSRDRVNEQYF
TRBV18	TRBJ2-1	15	-	-	TGTGCCAGCTCACCACCCGGGACACTTAACAATGAGCAGTTCTTC	CASSPPGTLNNEQFF
TRBV7-6	TRBJ1-1	14	few	-	TGTGCCAGCAGCAGGATGACAGGGAACACTGAAGCTTTCTTT	CASSRMTGNTEAFF
TRBV2	TRBJ1-1	14	few	-	TGTGCCAGCAGGCCGAGGGGCGGAAACACTGAAGCTTTCTTT	CASRPRGGNTEAFF
TRBV29-1	TRBJ2-2	14	few	-	TGCAGCGTAGAACAGGGGGAGGGCACCGGGGAGCTGTTTTTT	CSVEQGEGTGELFF
TRBV5-1	TRBJ2-5	17	-	-	TGCGCCAGCAGCTTGTTCGGGGACCCAAACGCAGAAGAGACCCAGTACTTC	CASSLFGDPNAEETQYF
TRBV20-1	TRBJ1-6	15	few	-	TGCAGTGCTAGAGATCCCGAGGTCCGGGGTTCACCCCTCCACTTT	CSARDPEVRGSPLHF
TRBV5-1	TRBJ2-3	15	many	TRBD2	TGCGCCAGCAGCTTGCCTAGCGGGGTCACAGATACGCAGTATTTT	CASSLPSGVTDTQYF
TRBV24-1	TRBJ1-1	18	-	TRBD1	TGTGCCACCAGTGATTTGAACGGGACAGGGTATATGAGGACTGAAGCTTTCTTT	CATSDLNGTGYMRTEAFF
TRBV7-8	TRBJ2-5	12	-	-	TGTGCCACCGCCGGGGGCGGAGAGACCCAGTACTTC	CATAGGGETQYF